This paragraph covers one TCR beta chain sequence. Its antigen is unknown. The CDR3 is cut off 3 residues early in the read; its end comes from the germline J gene. Only in-frame clones appear in the TCRdb table, and some are missing; sequencing was by immunoSEQ multiplex PCR. Recorded for this sample: tens of thousands of clones. These data are taken from a study of T cells in women clearing cervical HPV infection. Study-wide background: Controls were women whose single incident HPV16 infection cleared within 12 months without precancer or cancer. Case blood was drawn when the lesion was first found; control blood after infection became undetectable. The study, taken as a whole, reports: A classifier using richness and V gene abundances reached an AUC of roughly 0.83. Effector/memory and HPV-specific T cells were not isolated, and association timing is unknown.

CDR3 size: 16 residues. V was clipped by 6 bases and J by 0 bases, with 15 bases between them. Germline CDR1 reads MNHEY; CDR2 reads SVGEGT. The rearrangement joins TRBV6-2 or TRBV6-3 to TRBJ2-1, with a tentative D call TRBD2 (6 bases). The sequence came from a woman between 18 and 70 years old with a cervical HPV16 infection that either progressed to CIN3+ or cleared (not recorded which). The material sequenced was blood buffy coat. CDR3 bases read: TGTGCCAGCAGGGAGGGACTTCTTAGCTCCTACAATGAG. Amino acid sequence: CASREGLLSSYNE. The entire CDR3 protein reads CASREGLLSSYNEQFF.